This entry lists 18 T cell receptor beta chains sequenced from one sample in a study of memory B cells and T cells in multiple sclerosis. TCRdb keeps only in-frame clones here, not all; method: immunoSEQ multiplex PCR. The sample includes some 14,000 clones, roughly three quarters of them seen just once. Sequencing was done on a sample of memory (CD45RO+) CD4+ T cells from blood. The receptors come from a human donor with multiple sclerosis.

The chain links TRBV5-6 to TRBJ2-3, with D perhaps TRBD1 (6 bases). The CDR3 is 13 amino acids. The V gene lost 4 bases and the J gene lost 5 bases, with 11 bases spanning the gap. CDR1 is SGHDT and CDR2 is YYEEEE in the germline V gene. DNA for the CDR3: TGTGCCAGCAGCCCTAGAGGGGGAGATACGCAGTATTTT. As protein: CASSPRGGDTQYF.

DNA for the CDR3: TGCGCCAGCAGCTTGAGCTTCGACAGTTCCTACGAGCAGTACTTC. This sequence encodes CASSLSFDSSYEQYF. This chain links TRBV5-1 with TRBJ2-7; D possibly corresponds to TRBD1 (5 bases). V dropped 1 base and J dropped 1 base, with 12 bases sitting between them. The germline V gene has CDR1 SGHRS and CDR2 YFSETQ. The length of the CDR3 is 15 residues.

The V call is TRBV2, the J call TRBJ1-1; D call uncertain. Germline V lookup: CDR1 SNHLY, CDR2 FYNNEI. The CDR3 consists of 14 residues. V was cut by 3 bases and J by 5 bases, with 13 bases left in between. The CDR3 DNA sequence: TGTGCCAGCAGTGATATCGGTGTGAGGACTGAAGCTTTCTTT. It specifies CASSDIGVRTEAFF.

The CDR3 spells CAITAGGDQPQHF. As DNA, the CDR3 is TGTGCCATCACGGCAGGGGGTGATCAGCCCCAGCATTTT. The chain has TRBV2 and TRBJ1-5, with 7 nucleotides matching TRBD1. From germline, CDR1 is SNHLY and CDR2 FYNNEI. Trimming at V came to 10 bases and at J to 5 bases, leaving 8 bases not matched to a gene. The CDR3 is made up of 13 amino acids.

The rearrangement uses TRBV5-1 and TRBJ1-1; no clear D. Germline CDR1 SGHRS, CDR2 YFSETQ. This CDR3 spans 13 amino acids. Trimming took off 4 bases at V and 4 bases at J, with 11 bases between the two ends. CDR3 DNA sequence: TGCGCCAGCAGCCGTTCCGGGAGCACTGAAGCTTTCTTT. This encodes CASSRSGSTEAFF.

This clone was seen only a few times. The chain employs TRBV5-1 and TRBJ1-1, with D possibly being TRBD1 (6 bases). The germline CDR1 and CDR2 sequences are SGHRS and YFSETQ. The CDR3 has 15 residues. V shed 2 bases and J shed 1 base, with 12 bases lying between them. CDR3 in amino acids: CASSFWGRGNTEAFF. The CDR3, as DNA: TGCGCCAGCAGCTTTTGGGGGCGCGGGAACACTGAAGCTTTCTTT.

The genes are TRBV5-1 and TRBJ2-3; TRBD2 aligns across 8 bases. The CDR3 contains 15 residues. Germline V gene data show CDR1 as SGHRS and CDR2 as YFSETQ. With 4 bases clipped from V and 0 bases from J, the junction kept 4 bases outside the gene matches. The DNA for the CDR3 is TGCGCCAGCAGCGAAGCGGGGGCAAGCACAGATACGCAGTATTTT. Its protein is CASSEAGASTDTQYF.

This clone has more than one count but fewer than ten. CDR3 amino acids: CASSAGDYKQETQYF. The CDR3 coding sequence is TGTGCCAGCAGCGCCGGAGACTACAAACAAGAGACCCAGTACTTC. The chain joins TRBV5-4 to TRBJ2-5; D is possibly TRBD2 (5 bases). The CDR3 loop spans 15 amino acids. V lost 4 bases and J lost 2, with 15 bases in between. Per the germline V gene, CDR1 is SGHNT and CDR2 is YYREEE (reference sequence).

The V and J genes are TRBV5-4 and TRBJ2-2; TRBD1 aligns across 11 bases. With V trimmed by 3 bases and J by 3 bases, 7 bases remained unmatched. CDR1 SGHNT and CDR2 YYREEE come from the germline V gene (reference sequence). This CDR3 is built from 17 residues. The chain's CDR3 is CASSSGQGGRYTGELFF. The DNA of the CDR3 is TGTGCCAGCAGCTCGGGACAGGGGGGACGGTACACCGGGGAGCTGTTTTTT.

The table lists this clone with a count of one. CDR3 DNA sequence: TGCAGCACTCGAGGGGGGGATTCGGAGACCCAGTACTTC. Its translation is CSTRGGDSETQYF. This rearrangement joins TRBV29-1 to TRBJ2-5, with a possible D match to TRBD2 (7 bases). Trimming cost V 8 bases and J 5 bases, with 18 bases left between them. This CDR3 contains 13 residues. In germline, CDR1 is SQVTM, CDR2 ANQGSEA.

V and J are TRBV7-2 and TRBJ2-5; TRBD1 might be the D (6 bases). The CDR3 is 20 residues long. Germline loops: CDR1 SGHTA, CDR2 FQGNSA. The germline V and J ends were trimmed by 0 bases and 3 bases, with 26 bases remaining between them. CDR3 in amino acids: CASSLAAPTGIGRTEETQYF. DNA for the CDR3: TGTGCCAGCAGCTTAGCGGCACCGACAGGTATCGGGCGGACGGAAGAGACCCAGTACTTC. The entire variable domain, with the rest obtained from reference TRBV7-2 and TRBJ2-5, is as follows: GAGVSQSPSNKVTEKGKDVELRCDPISGHTALYWYRQSLGQGLEFLIYFQGNSAPDKSGLPSDRFSAERTGGSVSTLTIQRTQQEDSAVYLCASSLAAPTGIGRTEETQYFGPGTRLLVL.

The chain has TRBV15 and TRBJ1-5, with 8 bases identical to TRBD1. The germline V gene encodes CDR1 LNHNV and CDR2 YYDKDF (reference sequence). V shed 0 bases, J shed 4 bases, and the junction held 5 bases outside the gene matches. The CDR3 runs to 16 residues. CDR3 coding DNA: TGTGCCACCAGCAGAGATCCCCGGACAGGGAATCAGCCCCAGCATTTT. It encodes CATSRDPRTGNQPQHF.

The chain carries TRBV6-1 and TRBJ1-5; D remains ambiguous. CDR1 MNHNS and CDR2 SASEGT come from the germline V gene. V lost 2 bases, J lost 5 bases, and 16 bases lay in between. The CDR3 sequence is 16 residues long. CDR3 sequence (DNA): TGTGCCAGCAGTGAAAGGGTGGGAGGGATGCATCAGCCCCAGCATTTT. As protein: CASSERVGGMHQPQHF.

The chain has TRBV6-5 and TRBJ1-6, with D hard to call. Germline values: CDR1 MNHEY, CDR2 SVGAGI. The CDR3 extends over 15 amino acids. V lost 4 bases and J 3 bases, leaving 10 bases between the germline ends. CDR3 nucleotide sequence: TGTGCCAGCAGTTCAGGCAACCTCTATAATTCACCCCTCCACTTT. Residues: CASSSGNLYNSPLHF.

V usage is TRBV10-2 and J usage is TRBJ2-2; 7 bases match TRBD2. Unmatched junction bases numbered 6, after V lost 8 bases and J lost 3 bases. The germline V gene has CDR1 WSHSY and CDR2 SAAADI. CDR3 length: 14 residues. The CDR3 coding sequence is TGCGCCAGCTTCCCCCGGGGGGACACCGGGGAGCTGTTTTTT. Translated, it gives CASFPRGDTGELFF.

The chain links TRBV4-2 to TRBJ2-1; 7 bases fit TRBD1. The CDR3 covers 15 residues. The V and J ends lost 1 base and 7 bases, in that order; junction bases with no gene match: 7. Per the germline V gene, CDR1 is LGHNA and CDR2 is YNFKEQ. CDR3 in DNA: TGTGCCAGCAGCCAAGGTACAGGGGCGGAAAATGAGCAGTTCTTC. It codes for CASSQGTGAENEQFF.

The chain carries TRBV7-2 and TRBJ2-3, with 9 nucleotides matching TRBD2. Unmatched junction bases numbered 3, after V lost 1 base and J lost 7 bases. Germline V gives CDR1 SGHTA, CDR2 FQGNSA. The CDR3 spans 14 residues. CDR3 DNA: TGTGCCAGCAGCTTAGGGCGGGGGGGTAATACGCAGTATTTT. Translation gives CASSLGRGGNTQYF.

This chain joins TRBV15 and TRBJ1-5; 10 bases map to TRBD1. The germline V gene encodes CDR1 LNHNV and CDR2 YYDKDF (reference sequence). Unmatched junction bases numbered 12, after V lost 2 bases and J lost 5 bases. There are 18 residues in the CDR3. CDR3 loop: CATSRSGGQGERYQPQHF. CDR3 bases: TGTGCCACCAGCAGATCCGGTGGACAGGGGGAAAGATATCAGCCCCAGCATTTT.